A selection of T cell receptor beta chains follows, all from one sample in a study of blood T cell repertoires in COVID-19. Sequencing used immunoSEQ multiplex PCR; TCRdb keeps in-frame clones, though not all of them. The profile shows about 95,000 clones, over 75% of them singletons. What was sequenced was peripheral blood. Receptors originate from an elderly man with active or convalescent COVID-19. The CDR3 runs from the conserved cysteine through the conserved F or W. A D gene is named only where the DNA matches it firmly. Rows may omit the clone size; those that give it use once, few, many or a size class.

CDR3 protein: CASSLGALNSGNTIYF
D gene: NA
V gene: TRBV7-2
clone size: NA
J gene: TRBJ1-3

CDR3 protein: CASSIDGVYTEAFF
D gene: NA
V gene: TRBV19
clone size: NA
J gene: TRBJ1-1

CDR3 protein: CASSIESGGYNEQFF
D gene: TRBD2
V gene: TRBV19
clone size: NA
J gene: TRBJ2-1

CDR3 protein: CASSIRPQADYGYTF
D gene: NA
V gene: TRBV19
clone size: NA
J gene: TRBJ1-2

CDR3 protein: CASTRDRGLDGYTF
D gene: TRBD1
V gene: TRBV23-1
clone size: NA
J gene: TRBJ1-2

CDR3 protein: CASRNRANTGELFF
D gene: NA
V gene: TRBV19
clone size: once
J gene: TRBJ2-2

CDR3 protein: CASSPQRGGPDTQYF
D gene: TRBD2
V gene: TRBV10-2
clone size: NA
J gene: TRBJ2-3

CDR3 protein: CAWSPREGAFEKLFF
D gene: TRBD1
V gene: TRBV30
clone size: NA
J gene: TRBJ1-4

CDR3 protein: CASTPPLYQETQYF
D gene: NA
V gene: TRBV2
clone size: once
J gene: TRBJ2-5

CDR3 protein: CATTMRGGGENGYTF
D gene: NA
V gene: TRBV10-3
clone size: NA
J gene: TRBJ1-2

CDR3 protein: CASSRIGTDTQYF
D gene: NA
V gene: TRBV7-8
clone size: NA
J gene: TRBJ2-3

CDR3 protein: CASSRSGGARETQYF
D gene: TRBD2
V gene: TRBV6-5
clone size: once
J gene: TRBJ2-5

CDR3 protein: CASSRDRDAGELFF
D gene: TRBD1
V gene: TRBV6-4
clone size: NA
J gene: TRBJ2-2

CDR3 protein: CASSAPGGTGATEAFF
D gene: TRBD1
V gene: TRBV27
clone size: NA
J gene: TRBJ1-1

CDR3 protein: CASSLVQLAGGTGELFF
D gene: TRBD2
V gene: TRBV11-2
clone size: few
J gene: TRBJ2-2

CDR3 protein: CASSRRQDVNTGELFF
D gene: NA
V gene: TRBV18
clone size: NA
J gene: TRBJ2-2

CDR3 protein: CASNTRGGEETQYF
D gene: NA
V gene: TRBV2
clone size: few
J gene: TRBJ2-5

CDR3 protein: CASSLGAGGLGDTQYF
D gene: TRBD1
V gene: TRBV13
clone size: NA
J gene: TRBJ2-3

CDR3 protein: CASSYSISGSGSGEQYF
D gene: NA
V gene: TRBV6-2/TRBV6-3
clone size: NA
J gene: TRBJ2-7

CDR3 protein: CASSLERLGYTF
D gene: NA
V gene: TRBV12-3/TRBV12-4
clone size: NA
J gene: TRBJ1-2

CDR3 protein: CASSILRDRVYEQYF
D gene: NA
V gene: TRBV21-1
clone size: NA
J gene: TRBJ2-7

CDR3 protein: CASSRMLASYEQYF
D gene: NA
V gene: TRBV11-2
clone size: once
J gene: TRBJ2-7

CDR3 protein: CATPGEGRDTQYF
D gene: TRBD2
V gene: TRBV7-3
clone size: NA
J gene: TRBJ2-3

CDR3 protein: CASSRTNQETQYF
D gene: NA
V gene: TRBV28
clone size: NA
J gene: TRBJ2-5

CDR3 protein: CASSYYRGHEKLFF
D gene: TRBD1
V gene: TRBV6-5
clone size: NA
J gene: TRBJ1-4

CDR3 protein: CASSYSSGAGRSPLHF
D gene: NA
V gene: TRBV6-5
clone size: NA
J gene: TRBJ1-6

CDR3 protein: CASSYGRVGGLAKNIQYF
D gene: NA
V gene: TRBV6-2/TRBV6-3
clone size: NA
J gene: TRBJ2-4

CDR3 protein: CATSGTGNQPQHF
D gene: NA
V gene: TRBV24-1
clone size: NA
J gene: TRBJ1-5

CDR3 protein: CASSYPYARGSGGYTF
D gene: NA
V gene: TRBV6-2/TRBV6-3
clone size: NA
J gene: TRBJ1-2

CDR3 protein: CATSDPQAGGRETQYF
D gene: TRBD2
V gene: TRBV24-1
clone size: NA
J gene: TRBJ2-5

CDR3 protein: CATRGGSSAGELFF
D gene: TRBD2
V gene: TRBV15
clone size: NA
J gene: TRBJ2-2

CDR3 protein: CASSRGTGRSPLHF
D gene: TRBD1
V gene: TRBV3-1/TRBV3-2
clone size: NA
J gene: TRBJ1-6

CDR3 protein: CASSSRLVSTDTQYF
D gene: NA
V gene: TRBV6-2/TRBV6-3
clone size: few
J gene: TRBJ2-3

CDR3 protein: CASRHWGGGYTGELFF
D gene: TRBD2
V gene: TRBV28
clone size: NA
J gene: TRBJ2-2

CDR3 protein: CASSPAFGGGGKDTEAFF
D gene: NA
V gene: TRBV18
clone size: NA
J gene: TRBJ1-1

CDR3 protein: CASSFPPSPTAYPAIYF
D gene: NA
V gene: TRBV27
clone size: NA
J gene: TRBJ1-3

CDR3 protein: CASSLGQGPNSPLHF
D gene: NA
V gene: TRBV5-5
clone size: NA
J gene: TRBJ1-6

CDR3 protein: CASSSGGGLAKNIQYF
D gene: TRBD2
V gene: TRBV19
clone size: NA
J gene: TRBJ2-4

CDR3 protein: CARSTVPGNRDKTYNSPLHF
D gene: NA
V gene: TRBV5-3
clone size: NA
J gene: TRBJ1-6

CDR3 protein: CASSVRVTGELFF
D gene: NA
V gene: TRBV5-1
clone size: NA
J gene: TRBJ2-2

CDR3 protein: CASSRQGKGDGYTF
D gene: TRBD1
V gene: TRBV3-1/TRBV3-2
clone size: NA
J gene: TRBJ1-2

CDR3 protein: CASSLRRGGTDTQYF
D gene: NA
V gene: TRBV7-2
clone size: few
J gene: TRBJ2-3

CDR3 protein: CASSQQGAGGTQYF
D gene: NA
V gene: TRBV28
clone size: NA
J gene: TRBJ2-3

CDR3 protein: CASSMDRVGNSPLHF
D gene: TRBD1
V gene: TRBV19
clone size: NA
J gene: TRBJ1-6

CDR3 protein: CASSLRQVTDTQYF
D gene: NA
V gene: TRBV7-9
clone size: NA
J gene: TRBJ2-3

CDR3 protein: CASSMSGAGVNEKLFF
D gene: NA
V gene: TRBV19
clone size: NA
J gene: TRBJ1-4

CDR3 protein: CASSADRGNQPQHF
D gene: TRBD1
V gene: TRBV2
clone size: NA
J gene: TRBJ1-5

CDR3 protein: CASSKVRGEAFF
D gene: NA
V gene: TRBV19
clone size: once
J gene: TRBJ1-1

CDR3 protein: CASSLPGTDTQYF
D gene: NA
V gene: TRBV18
clone size: NA
J gene: TRBJ2-3

CDR3 protein: CSARLANTQYF
D gene: NA
V gene: TRBV20-1
clone size: once
J gene: TRBJ2-3

CDR3 protein: CASSLPLTNYGYTF
D gene: NA
V gene: TRBV28
clone size: NA
J gene: TRBJ1-2

CDR3 protein: CAISESRGGVQETQYF
D gene: NA
V gene: TRBV10-3
clone size: NA
J gene: TRBJ2-5

CDR3 protein: CASSYGQGGGTDTQYF
D gene: TRBD1
V gene: TRBV7-7
clone size: NA
J gene: TRBJ2-3

CDR3 protein: CASSAEQGRNSPLHF
D gene: NA
V gene: TRBV18
clone size: NA
J gene: TRBJ1-6

CDR3 protein: CASSSQTSGGSQETQYF
D gene: TRBD2
V gene: TRBV18
clone size: NA
J gene: TRBJ2-5

CDR3 protein: CASSERVRTTGEKFTWVHF
D gene: TRBD1
V gene: TRBV6-1
clone size: few
J gene: TRBJ1-6

CDR3 protein: CASSVITEGSEAFF
D gene: NA
V gene: TRBV9
clone size: NA
J gene: TRBJ1-1

CDR3 protein: CASSLTSGGLVYNEQFF
D gene: TRBD2
V gene: TRBV3-1/TRBV3-2
clone size: NA
J gene: TRBJ2-1

CDR3 protein: CASSPAGAGDTGELFF
D gene: NA
V gene: TRBV5-4
clone size: NA
J gene: TRBJ2-2

CDR3 protein: CASRRGFSSYEQYF
D gene: NA
V gene: TRBV6-5
clone size: NA
J gene: TRBJ2-7